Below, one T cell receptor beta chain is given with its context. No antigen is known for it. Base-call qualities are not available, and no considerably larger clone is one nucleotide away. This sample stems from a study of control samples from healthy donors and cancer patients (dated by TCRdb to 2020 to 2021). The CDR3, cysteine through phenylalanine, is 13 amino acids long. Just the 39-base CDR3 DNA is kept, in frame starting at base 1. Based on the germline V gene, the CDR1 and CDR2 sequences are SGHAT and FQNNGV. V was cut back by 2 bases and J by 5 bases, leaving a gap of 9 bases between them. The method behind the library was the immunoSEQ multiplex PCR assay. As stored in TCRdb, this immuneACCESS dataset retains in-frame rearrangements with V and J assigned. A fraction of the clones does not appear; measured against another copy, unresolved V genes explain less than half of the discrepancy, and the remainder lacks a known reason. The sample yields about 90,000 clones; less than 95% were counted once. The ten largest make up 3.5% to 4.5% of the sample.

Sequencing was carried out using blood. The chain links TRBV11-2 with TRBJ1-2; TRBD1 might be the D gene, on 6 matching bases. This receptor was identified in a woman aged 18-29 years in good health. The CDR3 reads CASSLYREYGYTF. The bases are TGTGCCAGCAGCTTATACAGGGAATATGGCTACACCTTC.